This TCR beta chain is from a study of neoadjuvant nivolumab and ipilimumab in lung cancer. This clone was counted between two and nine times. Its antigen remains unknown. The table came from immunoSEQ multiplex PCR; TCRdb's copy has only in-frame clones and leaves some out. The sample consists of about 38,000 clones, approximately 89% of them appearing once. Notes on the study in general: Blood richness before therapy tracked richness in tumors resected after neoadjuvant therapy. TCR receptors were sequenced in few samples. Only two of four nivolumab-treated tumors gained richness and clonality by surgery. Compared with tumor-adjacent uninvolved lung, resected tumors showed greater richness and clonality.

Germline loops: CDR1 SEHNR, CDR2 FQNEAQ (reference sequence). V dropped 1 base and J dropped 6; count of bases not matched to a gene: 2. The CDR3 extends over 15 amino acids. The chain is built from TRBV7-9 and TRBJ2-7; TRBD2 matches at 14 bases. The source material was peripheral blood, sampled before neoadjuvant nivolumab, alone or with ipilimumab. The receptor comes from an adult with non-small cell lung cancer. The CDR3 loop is CASSLGGTSGSEQYF. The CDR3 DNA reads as TGTGCCAGCAGCTTAGGCGGGACTAGCGGGAGCGAGCAGTACTTC. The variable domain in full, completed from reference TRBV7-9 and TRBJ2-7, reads DTGVSQNPRHKITKRGQNVTFRCDPISEHNRLYWYRQTLGQGPEFLTYFQNEAQLEKSRLLSDRFSAERPKGSFSTLEIQRTEQGDSAMYLCASSLGGTSGSEQYFGPGTRLTVT.